These 17 T cell receptor beta chains came from one sample sequenced in a study of T-cell memory formation after mild COVID-19. From the 5' RACE reads, TCRdb called clonotypes with MiXCR, one entry per CDR3 protein. The table includes fewer than 650,000 distinct CDR3 sequences, around 15% detected once. The sequencing sample was made of PBMCs or a T cell subset sorted from them (not recorded which). Receptor source: an adult woman who had mild COVID-19 (a few samples of this study predate the infection). Cell type and time point are not known.

As concerns this clonotype: The CDR3 end shows no conserved phenylalanine or tryptophan, and so a read error is likely. The chain couples TRBV30 to TRBJ2-7; D is unclear. The CDR3 is 12 residues long. V lost 1 base, J lost 2 bases, and 6 bases lay in between. CDR1 and CDR2 (germline): GTSNPN, SVGIG (reference sequence). The CDR3 sequence is CAWSGLAYEQYL. The CDR3, as DNA: TGTGCCTGGAGTGGGCTAGCCTACGAGCAGTACCTC.

This clonotype has at least ten counts. This chain links TRBV19 with TRBJ1-6; D may be TRBD1 (5 bases). The CDR3 contains 15 residues. Germline V lookup: CDR1 LNHDA, CDR2 SQIVND (reference sequence). The ends were cut back, 5 bases at V and 6 bases at J, with 14 bases in the middle. The CDR3 DNA sequence: TGTGCCAGTAGTCCATATTCAGGGAGTAATTCACCCCTCCACTTT. Its protein product is CASSPYSGSNSPLHF.

The V call is TRBV12-3 or TRBV12-4, the J call TRBJ2-5; 10 bases align to TRBD1. There are 15 residues in the CDR3. Trimming cost V 11 bases and J 6 bases; bases outside gene matches: 15. CDR3 residues: CAGGGQGDGEKTQYF. DNA of the CDR3: TGTGCCGGCGGAGGACAGGGGGATGGGGAAAAGACCCAGTACTTC.

The table lists this clonotype with a few counts. The chain carries TRBV6-6 and TRBJ2-7; 7 bases agree with TRBD1. CDR1 and CDR2 (germline): MNHNY, SVGAGI (reference sequence). The V segment lost 2 bases and the J segment 5 bases; nucleotides outside the gene matches: 9. The CDR3 is 15 amino acids. Here the CDR3 reads CASSYLTGQFHEQYF. In nucleotides, the CDR3 is TGTGCCAGCAGTTACCTGACAGGGCAGTTCCACGAGCAGTACTTC.

This clonotype was found a few times. The chain employs TRBV5-1 and TRBJ2-1; possible D gene TRBD2, 6 bases. The V gene lost 4 bases and the J gene lost 5 bases, with 16 bases spanning the gap. Germline V gene lookup returns CDR1 SGHRS and CDR2 YFSETQ. The CDR3 is 15 amino acids. For the CDR3, the DNA is TGCGCCAGCAGCCCCCTGGAAGCGGGTAACAATGAGCAGTTCTTC. Translated: CASSPLEAGNNEQFF.

The rearrangement links TRBV14 to TRBJ2-3; possibly TRBD2 for D (6 bases). CDR3 length: 16 residues. Germline V lookup: CDR1 SGHDN, CDR2 FVKESK. V dropped 2 bases and J dropped 1 base, with 13 bases sitting between them. CDR3 bases: TGTGCCAGCAGCCAAACTTCGGGACTCCGCACAGATACGCAGTATTTT. Its translation is CASSQTSGLRTDTQYF.

This clonotype was observed a handful of times. This chain connects TRBV3-1 to TRBJ2-5, with D maybe TRBD1 (5 bases). The CDR3 is 14 amino acids. V lost 6 bases to trimming and J lost 3 bases, with 14 bases between them. Per the germline V gene, CDR1 is LGHDT and CDR2 is YNNKEL (reference sequence). The CDR3 loop is CASRPQGGKETQYF. In DNA, the CDR3 is TGTGCCAGCAGACCTCAGGGTGGCAAAGAGACCCAGTACTTC.

This clonotype was detected many times. The chain uses TRBV12-3 or TRBV12-4 and TRBJ2-7; 13 bases are shared with TRBD2. CDR3 size: 16 residues. V trimming: 6 bases; J trimming: 4 bases; junction bases outside the gene matches: 9. The CDR3 nucleotides read TGTGCCAGCAGCCCCGGACTAGCGGGAGTGATTTACGAGCAGTACTTC. It is translated as CASSPGLAGVIYEQYF.

This clonotype has only a few counts. The genes are TRBV12-3 or TRBV12-4 and TRBJ1-2, with a possible D match to TRBD1 (6 bases). There are 14 residues in the CDR3. V gave up 5 bases and J gave up 6 bases, with 16 bases separating them. In nucleotides, the CDR3 is TGTGCCAGCAGTCCCCTGGACAGTTTTGATGGCTACACCTTC. Translated: CASSPLDSFDGYTF.

This chain connects TRBV7-8 to TRBJ1-5, with a tentative D call TRBD1 (6 bases). V shed 5 bases and J shed 7 bases, with 18 bases lying between them. The CDR3 totals 15 residues. Germline CDR1 reads SGHVS; CDR2 reads FQNEAQ. CDR3 protein: CASSRLQGTEQPQHF. In DNA form, the CDR3 reads TGTGCCAGCAGCCGACTACAGGGAACGGAACAGCCCCAGCATTTT. Full variable domain (missing parts from reference TRBV7-8 and TRBJ1-5): GAGVSQSPRYKVAKRGQDVALRCDPISGHVSLFWYQQALGQGPEFLTYFQNEAQLDKSGLPSDRFFAERPEGSVSTLKIQRTQQEDSAVYLCASSRLQGTEQPQHFGDGTRLSIL.

The chain recombines TRBV4-2 with TRBJ2-2; perhaps TRBD2 as D (5 bases). V was cut by 1 base and J by 4 bases, with 16 bases left in between. Germline CDR1 is LGHNA and CDR2 is YNFKEQ. This CDR3 is built from 17 residues. The CDR3 sequence: CASSQGRLAGPTGELFF. Written as DNA, the CDR3 is TGTGCCAGCAGCCAAGGTCGGTTGGCGGGCCCCACCGGGGAGCTGTTTTTT.

This clonotype was recorded a few times. The chain employs TRBV6-2 or TRBV6-3 and TRBJ2-7, with no clear D. Germline values: CDR1 MNHEY, CDR2 SVGEGT. Trimming took off 5 bases at V and 6 bases at J, with 29 bases between the two ends. The CDR3 runs to 18 residues. The CDR3 region has the DNA TGTGCCAGCAGTCACGAGGACGGAGTAACCGTCTCGGCGGTCGAGCAGTACTTC. Its translation: CASSHEDGVTVSAVEQYF.

The chain combines TRBV7-3 with TRBJ2-3; D gene ambiguous. This CDR3 region has 17 residues. Germline V gene data show CDR1 as SGHTA and CDR2 as FQGTGA. Trimming pared 1 base from V and 0 bases from J, leaving 14 bases between. This chain's CDR3 is CASSLRAHGPSTDTQYF. The CDR3 nucleotides are TGTGCCAGCAGCTTAAGAGCTCACGGACCCAGCACAGATACGCAGTATTTT.

A few counts support this clonotype. J is TRBJ1-1 and V is TRBV20-1; D gene unclear. Trimming stripped 3 bases from V and 1 base from J, with 6 bases between. CDR1 and CDR2 (germline): DFQATT, SNEGSKA (reference sequence). This CDR3 is 12 amino acids long. CDR3 DNA sequence: TGCAGTGCTAGGGGCCGGAACACTGAAGCTTTCTTT. Protein: CSARGRNTEAFF.

The sample holds a few counts of this clonotype. The chain carries TRBV7-2 and TRBJ1-4, with a possible D match to TRBD1 (6 bases). This CDR3 comprises 17 residues. V was pared by 4 bases and J by 7 bases, with 22 bases between. Germline V gives CDR1 SGHTA, CDR2 FQGNSA. The CDR3 sequence is CASSSRRGRGFFEKLFF. The CDR3 nucleotides are TGTGCCAGCAGCTCCCGACGTGGTAGGGGGTTTTTTGAAAAACTGTTTTTT.

This rearrangement joins TRBV7-6 to TRBJ1-1; TRBD1 is a possible D gene (5 bases). The V gene lost 2 bases and the J gene lost 0 bases, with 19 bases spanning the gap. This CDR3 is 18 amino acids long. CDR1 is SGHVS, CDR2 FNYEAQ, per germline. Written as DNA, the CDR3 is TGTGCCAGCAGCTTACAACTCGAGGGATTGGGGGTGAACACTGAAGCTTTCTTT. As protein: CASSLQLEGLGVNTEAFF.

The table lists this clonotype with a few counts. The rearrangement links TRBV7-9 to TRBJ2-7, with 8 nucleotides matching TRBD2. CDR3 size: 12 residues. Germline lookup yields CDR1 SEHNR and CDR2 FQNEAQ (reference sequence). V was pared by 6 bases and J by 6 bases, with 4 bases of the junction left unmatched. The CDR3 nucleotides are TGTGCCAGCAGGGCGGGGGGAGCCGAGCAGTACTTC. It is translated as CASRAGGAEQYF.